Below are 25 T cell receptor beta chains sequenced from a single sample in a study of beta chain features in type 1 diabetes. TCRB transcripts that were expressed got sequenced, as all of the isolated RNA had been reverse transcribed. The table came from immunoSEQ multiplex PCR; TCRdb's copy has only in-frame clones and leaves some out. The sample records 120,000 to 150,000 clones, 6.9% being singletons. Sequences were obtained from central memory CD4+ T cells from blood. Every receptor here comes from a woman aged 25 to 45 in good health.

J is TRBJ2-3 and V is TRBV18; D possibly corresponds to TRBD2 (5 bases). V lost 4 bases to trimming and J lost 7 bases, with 12 bases between them. Germline loops: CDR1 KGHSH, CDR2 LQKENI. This CDR3 has 13 amino acids. CDR3 DNA sequence: TGTGCCAGCTCACTGGAGGAGCGGAATACGCAGTATTTT. It yields the protein CASSLEERNTQYF. Variable domain in full (rest from reference TRBV18 and TRBJ2-3): NAGVMQNPRHLVRRRGQEARLRCSPMKGHSHVYWYRQLPEEGLKFMVYLQKENIIDESGMPKERFSAEFPKEGPSILRIQQVVRGDSAAYFCASSLEERNTQYFGPGTRLTVL.

The J gene is TRBJ2-3, the V gene TRBV28; D is unresolved. This CDR3 is built from 14 residues. Germline CDR1 MDHEN, CDR2 SYDVKM. V lost 4 bases and J lost 4, with 12 bases in between. The CDR3 region has the DNA TGTGCCAGCAGTTCCGTTTCACTATCAGATACGCAGTATTTT. It specifies CASSSVSLSDTQYF.

This clone has just a few counts. The chain carries TRBV7-8 and TRBJ2-7, with 11 bases matching TRBD2. The CDR3 totals 16 residues. In germline, CDR1 is SGHVS, CDR2 FQNEAQ. With V trimmed by 0 bases and J by 3 bases, 4 bases remained unmatched. CDR3 sequence (DNA): TGTGCCAGCAGCTTAGCGACCGGGACTAGCGGCTACGAGCAGTACTTC. Translating gives CASSLATGTSGYEQYF. Full variable domain (missing parts from reference TRBV7-8 and TRBJ2-7): GAGVSQSPRYKVAKRGQDVALRCDPISGHVSLFWYQQALGQGPEFLTYFQNEAQLDKSGLPSDRFFAERPEGSVSTLKIQRTQQEDSAVYLCASSLATGTSGYEQYFGPGTRLTVT.

This chain joins TRBV6-6 and TRBJ2-7; D might be TRBD2 (5 bases). The germline gives CDR1 MNHNY, CDR2 SVGAGI (reference sequence). The CDR3 spans 14 residues. V was pared by 7 bases and J by 0 bases, with 13 bases between. CDR3 bases: TGTGCCAGCATCGGACGGGGTAACTCCTACGAGCAGTACTTC. Its translation is CASIGRGNSYEQYF.

This clone was seen only a few times. The V call is TRBV7-3, the J call TRBJ2-7; D is perhaps TRBD2 (5 bases). This CDR3 has 14 residues. Trimming left V 1 base short and J 5 bases short, with 12 bases between. Germline values: CDR1 SGHTA, CDR2 FQGTGA. CDR3 sequence (DNA): TGTGCCAGCAGCTTAAACCCGGGAATCGACGAGCAGTACTTC. As protein: CASSLNPGIDEQYF.

Only one count was recorded for this clone. The V and J genes are TRBV12-5 and TRBJ2-1; 8 bases match TRBD2. The germline V gene has CDR1 LGHNT and CDR2 FRNRAP. V gave up 6 bases and J gave up 7 bases; unmatched junction bases: 11. This CDR3 has 15 residues. This CDR3 reads CASGRSGRRPNEQFF. The CDR3 region has the DNA TGTGCTAGTGGCCGAAGCGGGAGACGCCCAAATGAGCAGTTCTTC.

This clone was found a few times. CDR3 DNA: TGTGCCAGCAGTTTGCAGTACGGGAGCGAGCAGTACTTC. Protein product: CASSLQYGSEQYF. This sequence joins TRBV27 and TRBJ2-5, with TRBD2 as a possible D gene (6 bases). The J call could be wrong; TRBJ2-7 is a better fit for the DNA end. The CDR3 is 13 residues long. Germline V gene sequence: CDR1 MNHEY, CDR2 SMNVEV (reference sequence).

The chain combines TRBV4-2 with TRBJ2-2; D possibly corresponds to TRBD2 (6 bases). V was clipped by 4 bases and J by 2 bases, with 17 bases between them. The CDR3 loop spans 17 amino acids. The V gene's germline CDR1 is LGHNA and CDR2 YNFKEQ. CDR3 sequence reads: CASSPNGGAGNTGELFF. In DNA form, the CDR3 reads TGTGCCAGCAGCCCCAACGGCGGGGCTGGCAACACCGGGGAGCTGTTTTTT.

This clone was counted between two and nine times. The rearrangement links TRBV7-9 to TRBJ1-2; 7 bases line up with TRBD1. Germline values: CDR1 SEHNR, CDR2 FQNEAQ (reference sequence). The V and J ends lost 5 bases and 2 bases, in that order; junction bases with no gene match: 17. CDR3 length equals 18 residues. CDR3 sequence reads: CASSPQRLRDSENYGYTF. Here the CDR3 DNA reads TGTGCCAGCAGCCCACAGCGTTTACGGGACAGCGAGAACTATGGCTACACCTTC.

This clone showed up many times. The chain recombines TRBV4-3 with TRBJ2-4, with a possible D match to TRBD2 (6 bases). From germline, CDR1 is LGHNA and CDR2 YSLEER. V lost 6 bases to trimming and J lost 0 bases, with 18 bases between them. This CDR3 spans 17 amino acids. The CDR3 DNA reads as TGCGCCAGCAGTCGAGAGGGGACTGCAGTAGCCAAAAACATTCAGTACTTC. This gives the protein CASSREGTAVAKNIQYF.

The rearrangement joins TRBV19 to TRBJ1-1; TRBD1 might be the D (6 bases). V dropped 3 bases and J dropped 5 bases, with 13 bases sitting between them. This CDR3 is 14 amino acids long. Per germline, CDR1 LNHDA and CDR2 SQIVND (reference sequence). The CDR3 loop reads CASSIPGHRTEAFF. CDR3 nucleotides: TGTGCCAGTAGTATTCCGGGACACAGGACTGAAGCTTTCTTT.

This clone was seen repeatedly, ten times or more. The chain combines TRBV7-9 with TRBJ2-7, with 8 positions matching TRBD1. Looked up from germline, CDR1 is SEHNR and CDR2 is FQNEAQ (reference sequence). Trimming took 3 bases from V and 5 from J; bases not matched to a gene: 9. The CDR3 has 15 amino acids. The chain's CDR3 is CASSFDRGRVHEQYF. Written as DNA, the CDR3 is TGTGCCAGCAGCTTCGACAGGGGTCGGGTTCACGAGCAGTACTTC.

The chain couples TRBV7-2 to TRBJ2-1; D remains ambiguous. In germline, CDR1 is SGHTA, CDR2 FQGNSA. The CDR3 is 16 amino acids. With 4 bases removed from V and 5 bases from J, the gap between germline ends came to 18 bases. The CDR3 sequence: CASSSRRRLEDNEQFF. DNA for the CDR3: TGTGCCAGCAGCTCCCGTCGGCGGCTTGAGGACAATGAGCAGTTCTTC.

This clone was seen only a few times. The chain is built from TRBV30 and TRBJ2-7, with 10 bases fitting TRBD1. J was trimmed by 2 bases and V by 2 bases; bases with no gene match: 3. CDR3 length: 14 amino acids. Germline V gene data show CDR1 as GTSNPN and CDR2 as SVGIG (reference sequence). Here the CDR3 DNA reads TGTGCCTGGAGTACCGGACAGGGGGCCTACGAGCAGTACTTC. Its translation is CAWSTGQGAYEQYF.

This clone was observed a handful of times. The rearrangement links TRBV28 to TRBJ2-7, with 7 bases aligning to TRBD1. CDR3 length: 15 amino acids. Germline CDR1 reads MDHEN; CDR2 reads SYDVKM. The J segment lost 3 bases and the V segment lost 5 bases, leaving 10 bases of the junction unmatched. CDR3 nucleotide sequence: TGTGCCAGCAGTCAGCCGGGACAGAGAGACTACGAGCAGTACTTC. It is translated as CASSQPGQRDYEQYF.

This clone occurred a few times. This rearrangement joins TRBV10-3 to TRBJ2-3; D unresolved. The germline V and J ends were trimmed by 10 bases and 2 bases, with 13 bases remaining between them. CDR1 is ENHRY and CDR2 is SYGVKD in the germline V gene. The CDR3 contains 13 residues. The CDR3 DNA reads as TGTGCCACCAGATTAAGAGACACAGATACGCAGTATTTT. This codes for CATRLRDTDTQYF.

The genes are TRBV4-3 and TRBJ2-7; 10 nucleotides align to TRBD1. Germline assignment: CDR1 LGHNA and CDR2 YSLEER. Trimming removed 2 bases from V and 3 bases from J; junction bases left unmatched: 4. The CDR3 covers 15 residues. This CDR3 reads CASSQRTGGGYEQYF. The CDR3 bases are TGCGCCAGCAGCCAAAGGACAGGGGGAGGCTACGAGCAGTACTTC.

This clone was seen a handful of times. J is TRBJ2-5 and V is TRBV19; the D gene is possibly TRBD1 (6 bases). Germline V gene data show CDR1 as LNHDA and CDR2 as SQIVND (reference sequence). V lost 3 bases and J 2 bases, leaving 10 bases between the germline ends. The CDR3 has 14 residues. The CDR3 bases are TGTGCCAGTAGTATCGGACAGCAACAAGAGACCCAGTACTTC. Amino acid sequence: CASSIGQQQETQYF.

The CDR3 is CSTRRGIGPQETQYF. DNA for the CDR3: TGCAGCACACGCAGGGGTATAGGGCCCCAAGAGACCCAGTACTTC. The gene calls are TRBV29-1 and TRBJ2-5, with a possible D match to TRBD1 (6 bases). Germline CDR1 is SQVTM and CDR2 is ANQGSEA. V dropped 8 bases and J dropped 1 base, with 20 bases sitting between them. The CDR3 extends over 15 amino acids.

The V call is TRBV6-5, the J call TRBJ2-7, with a tentative D call TRBD2 (5 bases). The CDR3 spans 14 residues. The germline CDR1 and CDR2 sequences are MNHEY and SVGAGI. V was clipped by 2 bases and J by 3 bases, with 11 bases between them. The CDR3 reads CASSYHRTSYEQYF. The CDR3 DNA follows: TGTGCCAGCAGTTACCACCGAACTAGCTACGAGCAGTACTTC.

This clone has only a few counts. V and J are TRBV6-5 and TRBJ2-7; D might be TRBD1 (6 bases). The CDR3 is 14 residues long. The V gene's germline CDR1 is MNHEY and CDR2 SVGAGI. V lost 7 bases and J 0 bases, leaving 13 bases between the germline ends. The CDR3 is CASTQGDSSYEQYF. The CDR3 region has the DNA TGTGCCAGCACACAGGGCGATAGCTCCTACGAGCAGTACTTC.

This clone was observed a few times. V usage is TRBV28 and J usage is TRBJ2-6; 11 nucleotides agree with TRBD2. With 6 bases clipped from V and 0 bases from J, the junction kept 10 bases outside the gene matches. Germline V gives CDR1 MDHEN, CDR2 SYDVKM. This CDR3 is built from 19 residues. In nucleotides, the CDR3 is TGTGCCAGCAGAACTATGACTAGCGGGATATTCTCTGGGGCCAACGTCCTGACTTTC. It translates to CASRTMTSGIFSGANVLTF.

This clone was counted only a few times. The gene calls are TRBV4-3 and TRBJ2-1; D may be TRBD1 (6 bases). Per germline, CDR1 LGHNA and CDR2 YSLEER. The CDR3 has 15 residues. The germline V and J ends were trimmed by 0 bases and 7 bases, with 13 bases remaining between them. The CDR3 bases are TGCGCCAGCAGCCAAGAGCCACAGGGTAGGAATGAGCAGTTCTTC. Residues: CASSQEPQGRNEQFF.

This clone was counted only a few times. This rearrangement joins TRBV7-3 to TRBJ2-3; the D gene is possibly TRBD2 (5 bases). The V gene lost 4 bases and the J gene lost 1 base, with 21 bases spanning the gap. Germline V gene lookup returns CDR1 SGHTA and CDR2 FQGTGA. CDR3 length: 18 residues. The CDR3 spells CASSSFSDYPFRTDTQYF. For the CDR3, the DNA is TGTGCCAGCAGCTCTTTTAGCGATTACCCTTTTCGCACAGATACGCAGTATTTT.

The gene calls are TRBV27 and TRBJ2-7; 9 nucleotides agree with TRBD2. The CDR3 is 17 amino acids. The trim removed 3 bases at V and 3 bases at J, leaving 12 bases unmatched. Germline assignment: CDR1 MNHEY and CDR2 SMNVEV (reference sequence). CDR3: CASSFQPKAGGHYEQYF. The CDR3, as DNA: TGTGCCAGCAGTTTCCAACCCAAAGCGGGAGGCCACTACGAGCAGTACTTC.